The 26 T cell receptor beta chains reported below all come from one sample, sequenced in a study of PD-1 blockade in classical Hodgkin lymphoma. Brentuximab vedotin exposure varied, and every patient relapsed after autologous stem cell transplantation. Here immunoSEQ multiplex PCR was the method, and the copy in TCRdb shows in-frame clones only, minus some. The data contain about 150,000 clones, 78% of them singletons. The specimen was peripheral blood mononuclear cells (PBMCs), collected before the second cycle of nivolumab. The source of these receptors is a human donor with classical Hodgkin lymphoma.

J is TRBJ1-1 and V is TRBV18; D ambiguous. The ends were cut back, 2 bases at V and 0 bases at J, with 10 bases in the middle. Germline loops: CDR1 KGHSH, CDR2 LQKENI. The CDR3 sequence is 15 residues long. This CDR3 is CASSPRVNMNTEAFF. The CDR3 DNA reads TGTGCCAGCTCACCAAGGGTCAATATGAACACTGAAGCTTTCTTT.

A word on this clone: Other nucleotide sequences from this sample produce the same CDR3. This chain joins TRBV19 and TRBJ1-2, with 7 bases fitting TRBD1. The CDR3 runs 15 residues. Germline loops: CDR1 LNHDA, CDR2 SQIVND (reference sequence). The J segment lost 1 base and the V segment lost 6 bases, leaving 8 bases of the junction unmatched. The DNA of the CDR3 is TGTGCCAGTAGGCGGGGCGGGACAGATAACTATGGCTACACCTTC. Translated, it gives CASRRGGTDNYGYTF.

Only one count was recorded for this clone. The rearrangement links TRBV29-1 to TRBJ2-7; D gene ambiguous. Germline V gene sequence: CDR1 SQVTM, CDR2 ANQGSEA. V gave up 6 bases and J gave up 0 bases, with 15 bases separating them. The CDR3 length is 14 residues. CDR3 DNA: TGCAGCGTGGCGACATTCGGCAGCTCCTACGAGCAGTACTTC. This translates into CSVATFGSSYEQYF.

This clone was observed once. The V call is TRBV6-6, the J call TRBJ2-1; no firm D call. Germline assignment: CDR1 MNHNY and CDR2 SVGAGI (reference sequence). V was pared by 10 bases and J by 9 bases, with 10 bases between. The CDR3 length is 10 residues. The DNA of the CDR3 is TGTGCCACCGTTCTAGGTGAGCAGTTCTTC. This encodes CATVLGEQFF.

This clone was counted once. V gene TRBV19 combines with J gene TRBJ1-2, with D perhaps TRBD1 (6 bases). V lost 6 bases and J 8 bases, leaving 10 bases between the germline ends. Germline loops: CDR1 LNHDA, CDR2 SQIVND (reference sequence). The CDR3 runs 11 residues. The CDR3 here is CASSPGVGYTF. Here the CDR3 DNA reads TGTGCCAGTAGCCCAGGGGTGGGCTACACCTTC.

The chain couples TRBV5-4 to TRBJ1-1; D possibly corresponds to TRBD1 (6 bases). Looked up from germline, CDR1 is SGHNT and CDR2 is YYREEE (reference sequence). The CDR3 is made up of 12 amino acids. Trimming stripped 3 bases from V and 11 bases from J, with 14 bases between. CDR3 coding DNA: TGTGCCAGCAGCTGGAACAGGGATGGTGCTTTCTTT. Residues: CASSWNRDGAFF.

V is TRBV20-1 and J is TRBJ2-7; no firm D call. Germline CDR1 DFQATT, CDR2 SNEGSKA (reference sequence). V shed 5 bases and J shed 5 bases, with 10 bases lying between them. The CDR3 totals 11 residues. The CDR3 here is CSAANLHEQYF. The CDR3 DNA reads TGCAGTGCTGCCAACCTCCACGAGCAGTACTTC.

The gene calls are TRBV7-2 and TRBJ2-5; no reliable D call. Per germline, CDR1 SGHTA and CDR2 FQGNSA. Trimming removed 5 bases from V and 2 bases from J, with 12 bases in between. The CDR3 runs 14 residues. The CDR3 spells CASSQVAAQETQYF. The CDR3, as DNA: TGTGCCAGCAGCCAGGTGGCAGCACAAGAGACCCAGTACTTC.

J is TRBJ2-7 and V is TRBV4-1, with TRBD1 identical over 10 bases. CDR1 is MGHRA and CDR2 is YSYEKL in the germline V gene. Trimming took 2 bases from V and 4 from J; bases not matched to a gene: 5. This CDR3 contains 15 residues. As DNA, the CDR3 is TGCGCCAGCAGCCAATCGCGGGACAGGGGTTACGAGCAGTACTTC. Translated: CASSQSRDRGYEQYF.

CDR3 amino acids: CASSTGQIQETQYF. CDR3 sequence (DNA): TGTGCCAGCAGCACGGGACAGATCCAAGAGACCCAGTACTTC. This chain joins TRBV28 and TRBJ2-5; 7 nucleotides line up with TRBD1. CDR1 MDHEN and CDR2 SYDVKM come from the germline V gene. The V gene end was trimmed by 6 bases and the J gene end by 1 base; junction bases not matched to a gene: 5. There are 14 residues in the CDR3.

This chain links TRBV18 with TRBJ1-1; 8 nucleotides line up with TRBD1. CDR1 KGHSH and CDR2 LQKENI come from the germline V gene. Trimming removed 4 bases from V and 5 bases from J; junction bases left unmatched: 6. CDR3 length equals 14 residues. The CDR3 nucleotides are TGTGCCAGCTCACGGGGACAGGCGGGGACTGAAGCTTTCTTT. This codes for CASSRGQAGTEAFF.

This clone came up a few times. This chain uses TRBV6-5 with TRBJ2-2; D unresolved. The CDR3 spans 13 residues. V dropped 2 bases and J dropped 3 bases, with 4 bases sitting between them. Germline CDR1 MNHEY, CDR2 SVGAGI. CDR3 residues: CASSYMDTGELFF. For the CDR3, the DNA is TGTGCCAGCAGTTACATGGACACCGGGGAGCTGTTTTTT.

V gene TRBV27 combines with J gene TRBJ2-2; perhaps TRBD1 as D (5 bases). The V end lost 3 bases, the J end lost 1 base, and 6 bases lay between the germline ends. CDR1 MNHEY and CDR2 SMNVEV come from the germline V gene (reference sequence). There are 14 residues in the CDR3. CDR3 protein: CASSLGRNTGELFF. CDR3 sequence (DNA): TGTGCCAGCAGTTTGGGGCGGAACACCGGGGAGCTGTTTTTT.

This clone was picked up a small number of times. The chain links TRBV28 to TRBJ1-5; unclear D gene. The germline V gene encodes CDR1 MDHEN and CDR2 SYDVKM. The CDR3 is 15 amino acids. Trimming left V 6 bases short and J 0 bases short, with 12 bases between. This CDR3 is CASSLTRISNQPQHF. DNA for the CDR3: TGTGCCAGCAGCTTGACACGGATTAGCAATCAGCCCCAGCATTTT.

The chain links TRBV21-1 to TRBJ1-2; the D call in the table, TRBD1, was not verified against the DNA. TRBV21-1 counts as a pseudogene. This CDR3 is built from 17 residues. The CDR3 sequence: CASSNRDREPIRGGYTF. In DNA, the CDR3 is TGTGCCAGCAGCAACCGGGACAGGGAACCTATAAGGGGTGGCTACACCTTC.

This chain joins TRBV7-2 and TRBJ2-5; TRBD2 matches at 14 bases. The CDR3 contains 16 residues. Germline V gives CDR1 SGHTA, CDR2 FQGNSA. The V segment lost 7 bases and the J segment 3 bases; nucleotides outside the gene matches: 7. The CDR3 is CASTPGLAGGEETQYF. CDR3 DNA sequence: TGTGCCAGCACCCCCGGACTAGCGGGGGGCGAAGAGACCCAGTACTTC. Filled out from reference TRBV7-2 and TRBJ2-5, the complete variable domain reads GAGVSQSPSNKVTEKGKDVELRCDPISGHTALYWYRQSLGQGLEFLIYFQGNSAPDKSGLPSDRFSAERTGGSVSTLTIQRTQQEDSAVYLCASTPGLAGGEETQYFGPGTRLLVL.

The J gene is TRBJ2-5, the V gene TRBV6-6; D remains unclear. Trimming took off 2 bases at V and 4 bases at J, with 17 bases between the two ends. Germline V gene sequence: CDR1 MNHNY, CDR2 SVGAGI (reference sequence). The CDR3 covers 16 residues. The CDR3 loop reads CASSYPPGPWGETQYF. The CDR3 DNA follows: TGTGCCAGCAGTTACCCGCCGGGCCCGTGGGGAGAGACCCAGTACTTC.

The V gene is TRBV7-3, the J gene TRBJ2-1, with D tentatively TRBD1 or TRBD2 (6 bases each). The CDR3 is made up of 16 amino acids. In germline, CDR1 is SGHTA, CDR2 FQGTGA. Trimming removed 5 bases at V and 1 base at J, with 15 bases between. The CDR3 coding sequence is TGTGCCAGCAGCCCCCGGGGGCTGTTGTCCTACAATGAGCAGTTCTTC. This gives the protein CASSPRGLLSYNEQFF. Full variable domain (rest looked up from reference TRBV7-3 and TRBJ2-1): GAGVSQTPSNKVTEKGKYVELRCDPISGHTALYWYRQSLGQGPEFLIYFQGTGAADDSGLPNDRFFAVRPEGSVSTLKIQRTERGDSAVYLCASSPRGLLSYNEQFFGPGTRLTVL.

This chain joins TRBV5-1 and TRBJ1-2; 7 nucleotides line up with TRBD1. The CDR3 sequence is 17 residues long. CDR1 and CDR2 (germline): SGHRS, YFSETQ. The V gene end was trimmed by 0 bases and the J gene end by 4 bases; junction bases not matched to a gene: 12. DNA for the CDR3: TGCGCCAGCAGCTTGGAAGGTGAAACAGGGGAGGGCTATGGCTACACCTTC. Its protein is CASSLEGETGEGYGYTF.

This chain joins TRBV15 and TRBJ2-7, with D possibly being TRBD1 or TRBD2 (5 bases each). CDR1 and CDR2 from the germline V gene are LNHNV and YYDKDF (reference sequence). The CDR3 length is 16 residues. V dropped 4 bases and J dropped 0 bases, with 16 bases sitting between them. The chain's CDR3 is CATSNFGGPSSYEQYF. As DNA, the CDR3 is TGTGCCACCAGCAACTTTGGGGGACCGAGCTCCTACGAGCAGTACTTC.

DNA for the CDR3: TGTGCCAGCAGCGGGACAGTAGCACGGCCCCAGCATTTT. Its translation: CASSGTVARPQHF. This chain uses TRBV7-8 with TRBJ1-5; TRBD1 aligns across 7 bases. From germline, CDR1 is SGHVS and CDR2 FQNEAQ. Germline trimming cut 5 bases from V and 9 bases from J; bases unmatched to any gene: 7. This CDR3 is 13 amino acids long.

CDR3 nucleotides: TGTGCCAGCAGTCCAGGGGGAGGGCGTAATTCACCCCTCCACTTT. Protein sequence: CASSPGGGRNSPLHF. The chain recombines TRBV7-9 with TRBJ1-6; 7 nucleotides line up with TRBD1. The CDR3 extends over 15 amino acids. The trim removed 6 bases at V and 6 bases at J, leaving 8 bases unmatched. Germline V gene sequence: CDR1 SEHNR, CDR2 FQNEAQ (reference sequence).

The genes are TRBV19 and TRBJ2-1, with 9 bases that match TRBD1. Germline V gene lookup returns CDR1 LNHDA and CDR2 SQIVND (reference sequence). There are 16 residues in the CDR3. The J segment lost 8 bases and the V segment lost 3 bases, leaving 11 bases of the junction unmatched. CDR3 nucleotides: TGTGCCAGTAGTATGCCCATCGGGACAGGGAACGATGAGCAGTTCTTC. Translated: CASSMPIGTGNDEQFF. Filled out from reference TRBV19 and TRBJ2-1, the complete variable domain reads DGGITQSPKYLFRKEGQNVTLSCEQNLNHDAMYWYRQDPGQGLRLIYYSQIVNDFQKGDIAEGYSVSREKKESFPLTVTSAQKNPTAFYLCASSMPIGTGNDEQFFGPGTRLTVL.

This chain joins TRBV19 and TRBJ1-6; D not resolved. The CDR3 extends over 16 amino acids. The V and J ends lost 3 bases and 1 base respectively, with 10 bases between them. The germline gives CDR1 LNHDA, CDR2 SQIVND (reference sequence). CDR3 region: CASSIFGESYNSPLHF. CDR3 nucleotides: TGTGCCAGTAGTATTTTCGGGGAATCCTATAATTCACCCCTCCACTTT.

The V and J genes are TRBV18 and TRBJ2-1; 8 positions agree with TRBD1. The V gene's germline CDR1 is KGHSH and CDR2 LQKENI. The V segment lost 3 bases and the J segment 5 bases; nucleotides outside the gene matches: 3. The CDR3 runs 14 residues. CDR3 DNA sequence: TGTGCCAGCTCACCGGACAGGGCCCACAATGAGCAGTTCTTC. It translates to CASSPDRAHNEQFF. Full variable domain (remainder filled in from reference TRBV18 and TRBJ2-1): NAGVMQNPRHLVRRRGQEARLRCSPMKGHSHVYWYRQLPEEGLKFMVYLQKENIIDESGMPKERFSAEFPKEGPSILRIQQVVRGDSAAYFCASSPDRAHNEQFFGPGTRLTVL.

The V and J genes are TRBV7-8 and TRBJ1-3; D unclear. Trimming stripped 1 base from V and 4 bases from J, with 11 bases between. The CDR3 sequence is 15 residues long. Germline V gene lookup returns CDR1 SGHVS and CDR2 FQNEAQ. The chain's CDR3 is CASSLDQRAGNTIYF. DNA of the CDR3: TGTGCCAGCAGCTTAGATCAGAGGGCGGGAAACACCATATATTTT.